This record concerns one T cell receptor (beta chain) sequence. Its antigen is unknown. No clone much larger than this one lies a single base away; base qualities are absent. This sample was taken from a study of cytomegalovirus exposure and HLA in healthy donors (dated by TCRdb to 2016 to 2017). Concerning the study at large: According to an earlier analysis of around 600 of the donors, 150 million to 200 million T cells yielded roughly 110 million unique TCR beta sequences and about 300 Gb of sequence data. An early release covering over 500 HLA-typed donors comprised roughly 300 gigabases of sequencing data and approximately 80 million unique TCR sequences. The genetic ancestry cluster associated with self-reported Caucasian donors included approximately 85% of the 398 genotyped donors. The study aimed to test whether cataloging public T cell receptors could reveal signatures of past pathogen exposure. The study used immunosequencing to profile the T cell repertoires of around 600 subjects and linked those repertoires to cytomegalovirus serostatus. Along with the roughly 670-subject first cohort, a separate validation cohort of over a hundred different subjects was used. The study combined high-throughput TCR immunosequencing, statistical association of individual TCRs with disease status, and machine learning to predict cytomegalovirus infection status. In a later analysis, previously published TCR beta repertoires from several hundred donors were re-analyzed and high-resolution HLA genotyping was added so that TCR occurrence patterns could be studied. In the later analysis, no new phenotypic data were used to find candidate immune exposures; instead, reliance was placed on TCR beta sequences and their occurrence across donors. An earlier analysis of about 620 of the donors applied high-throughput TCR beta sequencing to assess whether each TCR beta V gene segment acted as functional or pseudogenic. Alongside the repertoire data, information on donor age, sex, ethnicity and CMV serostatus was compiled. A later genetic analysis took genome-wide SNP genotypes for 398 of the 666 donors and used that subset as a discovery cohort. Every discovery cohort repertoire had been produced on one sequencing platform. Both class I and class II loci were covered by HLA typing, at four-digit resolution. Typing coverage differed by locus: A, B, C, DRB1 and DQB1 were typed in roughly 629-630 donors, DQA1 in 522, DPA1 in around 580, and DPB1 in roughly 450. Four or five DR-DQ haplotypes were handled as single units for association and clustering, since linkage in the cohort was strong. Among around 400 genotyped donors of the cohort, an average of around 240,000 unique TCR beta nucleotide sequences was sequenced per donor, of which about 19% were non-productive.

The cohort comprised around 690 healthy bone marrow donors. All cohort members were sampled while nominally healthy, although unrecorded immune exposures were likely present. The donor tested CMV seropositive, placing the donor among the 289 seropositive members of the cohort. A peripheral blood sample was provided by each donor, and peripheral blood mononuclear cells were used for TCR beta sequencing. The Qiagen DNeasy Blood Extraction Kit was used to extract genomic DNA from the blood cell samples. Library preparation employed the immunoSEQ multiplex PCR assay. For the multiplex PCR, a mixture combining 60 forward primers for TCR Vbeta segments and 13 reverse primers for TCR Jbeta segments was used. The CDR3 region of rearranged TCR beta genes was amplified from genomic DNA with a multiplex PCR assay. Amplified TCR beta libraries were sequenced as 87-base-pair reads on the Illumina HiSeq System. The published analysis was carried out like this. Across the roughly 700 repertoires, a later analysis counted approximately 75 million unique TCR beta chains, 8.5 million to 12 million of which were shared by at least two donors. Raw reads were error-corrected and collapsed into unique sequences by a nearest-neighbor algorithm in which closely related sequences were merged to remove PCR and sequencing errors. CDR3 sequences were aligned to IMGT reference sequences to assign V, D and J gene segments. Each retained sequence needed at least a six-nucleotide match to both a V gene segment and a J gene segment. Rearrangements were classified as productive when the CDR3 lacked stop codons and remained in frame with V and J, and all other rearrangements were classified as non-productive. Following IMGT convention, CDR3 was defined as the stretch from the second conserved V-encoded cysteine to the conserved J-encoded phenylalanine. In an earlier analysis of more than 550 of the donors, sequences lacking an unambiguous match to a single V gene segment were excluded. In an earlier analysis of 587 of the donors, V segments were called functional above 56.7% productive rearrangements and were called segregating when the between-donor standard deviation exceeded 5%. A statistical classification framework was built for diagnosing cytomegalovirus status from the catalog of TCR beta chain sequences. In a later analysis, V and J genes were assigned by comparing TCR nucleotide sequences against IMGT/GENE-DB human TR gene sequences. In a later analysis, CDR3 sequences and most-parsimonious VDJ recombination scenarios were assigned using the TCRdist pipeline. A later analysis defined each TCR beta chain by its CDR3 amino acid sequence plus V-gene family, and excluded reads lacking a unique V-gene family. In a later analysis, approximately 640 highly shared, low-generation-probability nucleotide sequences were removed to address suspected cross-contamination and a sequencing artifact. For each public chain, a later analysis derived a clonal expansion index from normalized ranks of inferred template counts within each repertoire. In a later analysis, generation probabilities were computed using a VDJ recombination model fitted to out-of-frame rearrangements, and the results were checked against IGoR. In a later analysis, TCR-TCR, TCR-HLA and TCR-CMV co-occurrence was scored with hypergeometric tests, and a repertoire-size bias correction was applied to TCR pairs. To estimate false discovery rates, a later analysis permuted the HLA or CMV assignments 20 times. In a later analysis, co-occurring TCRs were grouped with DBSCAN, and TCRdist sequence similarity was added when clustering was performed within HLA-allele-positive subsets. Co-occurrence clustering excluded repertoires with fewer than 30,000 or more than 120,000 public chains, plus five with anomalous nucleotide sharing. TCRdb retrieved this table from immuneACCESS and kept in-frame rearrangements only. Not all clones are present; in checked studies, unresolved V genes account for under half, and no reason is known for the remainder. The V and J calls and clone size are taken from that table; D and trimming were inferred from the DNA. This sample holds roughly 100,000 clones; over 75% were observed only once. The ten largest clones represent 4.5% to 5.5% of the sample.

What the work shows at the level of the full study, not this receptor alone: HLA typing was unavailable for some donors at each locus, so association tests used only the typed subset. A later analysis reported that several top co-occurrence clusters appeared linked to parvovirus B19, influenza, CMV and Epstein-Barr virus. The presence/absence analyses assumed that sequencing depth was roughly uniform across donors, and that assumption may not be true. A few of the identified cytomegalovirus-associated TCR beta chains were confirmed in vitro to be specific for cytomegalovirus antigens. Compared with equally common non-associated chains, HLA-associated TCR beta chains in a later analysis were more clonally expanded and had lower generation probabilities. In a later genetic analysis, a missense DCLRE1C variant was associated with V-gene and J-gene trimming of TCR beta chains, and the association was replicated in an independent cohort. A further reported finding was that TCR beta sequences accurately predicted the HLA-A and HLA-B alleles for most subjects in the first cohort. The study listed 150 to 200 TCR beta chains as associated with cytomegalovirus. Most TCR sequences were seen in very few donors, while some public TCRs were found in many individuals. Approximately 16 rarely observed V segments, including chromosome 9 orphons, were excluded from the earlier analysis of 550 to 700 of the donors because counts were too low. Correlated functional status among segregating V segments might reflect linkage disequilibrium, but an unknown experimental factor could not be ruled out. The cohort was sequenced for TCR beta chains only, and without alpha or paired-chain data the features that could be detected were limited. At a false discovery rate of 0.05, a later analysis linked 16,000 or so TCR beta sequences to specific HLA alleles. The authors suggested that the approach could potentially be generalized to other disease states and immunological phenotypes. A later analysis found that TCR association rates varied across HLA loci, with DRB1 alleles showing the most associated TCRs and HLA-C alleles the fewest. A later genetic analysis reported fewer N-insertions in productive TCRs among donors in an Asian-associated ancestry cluster than the approximately 670-donor mean. A later analysis found that most CMV-associated TCR beta chains appeared HLA-restricted, with HLA associations seemingly driven largely by CMV exposure. Broadly in line with IMGT annotations, most TCR beta V segments showed up in productive rearrangements about 87% or about 30% of the time in an earlier analysis of roughly 590 of the donors. Assigning TCR associations to individual alleles was difficult when HLA alleles, especially DR and DQ, strongly co-occurred. For the cohort, immune exposure information was limited to CMV serostatus. The sequencing pipeline was judged likely to have produced a cluster of highly shared sequence variants as a technical artifact. The classifier was reported to diagnose cytomegalovirus status with high specificity and sensitivity in both the original cohort and the validation cohort.

This receptor was obtained from a man between 35 and 55 years old in good health and CMV-seropositive. Sequenced: PBMCs.

The sequence in DNA is TGTGCCAGTAGTACAAGACAGGGCGGCACTGAAGCTTTCTTT. It translates as CASSTRQGGTEAFF. The chain is made from TRBV19 and TRBJ1-1; a stretch of 7 junction bases matches TRBD1. Compared with germline, V lacks 4 bases and J lacks 4 bases; bases without a gene match: 6. Inclusive of the bounding cysteine and phenylalanine, the CDR3 is 14 residues long. The kept DNA is CDR3 alone, 42 bases in frame from the first base. CDR1 is given as LNHDA and CDR2 as SQIVND, both from the germline V gene (reference sequence).